This entry lists 2 T cell receptor beta chains sequenced from one sample in a study of T-cell reconstitution after alpha-beta-depleted transplantation in children. It was with unique molecular identifiers that the TCRbeta library was prepared. TCRdb reprocessed the PCR reads via MiXCR and lists one record per CDR3 protein. The sample holds roughly 670,000 distinct CDR3 sequences; around 13% are singletons and the top ten take about 0.77%. The sequencing here drew on PBMCs, taken before TCRalphabeta/CD19-depleted stem cell transplant. All receptors derive from a girl between 2 and 10 years old with congenital amegakaryocytic thrombocytopenia, due to receive a stem cell transplant.

This clonotype was picked up many times. The chain couples TRBV5-1 to TRBJ2-2; no definite D call. The germline CDR1 and CDR2 sequences are SGHRS and YFSETQ. Trimming removed 0 bases from V and 1 base from J, with 4 bases in between. The CDR3 is 14 residues long. CDR3 protein: CASSLAENTGELFF. CDR3 nucleotide sequence: TGCGCCAGCAGCTTGGCGGAGAACACCGGGGAGCTGTTTTTT.

In regard to this clonotype: This may come from a read error, since a much larger clone is one base off. The rearrangement links TRBV5-1 to TRBJ2-7, with D maybe TRBD1 (5 bases). The germline CDR1 and CDR2 sequences are SGHRS and YFSETQ. The CDR3 totals 16 residues. The CDR3, as DNA: TGCCCCAGCAGCTGGGGCAGGAATATGTATGGGGACGAGCAGTACTTC. Translating it yields CPSSWGRNMYGDEQYF. Drawing the rest from reference TRBV5-1 and TRBJ2-7, the complete variable domain is KAGVTQTPRYLIKTRGQQVTLSCSPISGHRSVSWYQQTPGQGLQFLFEYFSETQRNKGNFPGRFSGRQFSNSRSEMNVSTLELGDSALYLCPSSWGRNMYGDEQYFGPGTRLTVT.